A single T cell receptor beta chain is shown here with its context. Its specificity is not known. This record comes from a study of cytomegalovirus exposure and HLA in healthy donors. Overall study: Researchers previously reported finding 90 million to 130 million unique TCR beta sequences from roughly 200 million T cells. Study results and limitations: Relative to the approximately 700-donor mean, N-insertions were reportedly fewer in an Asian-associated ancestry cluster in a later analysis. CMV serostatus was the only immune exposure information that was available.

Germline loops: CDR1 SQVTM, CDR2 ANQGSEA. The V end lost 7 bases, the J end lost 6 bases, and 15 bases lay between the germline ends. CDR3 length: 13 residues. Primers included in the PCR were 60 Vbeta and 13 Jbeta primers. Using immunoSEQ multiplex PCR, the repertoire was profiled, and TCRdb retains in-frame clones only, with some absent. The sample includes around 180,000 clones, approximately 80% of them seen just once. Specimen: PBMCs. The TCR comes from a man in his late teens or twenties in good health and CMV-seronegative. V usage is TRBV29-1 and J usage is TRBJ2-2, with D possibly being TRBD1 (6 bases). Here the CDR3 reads CSATRDMSGELFF. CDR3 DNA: TGCAGCGCCACCCGGGACATGTCCGGGGAGCTGTTTTTT.